A selection of T cell receptor beta chains follows, all from one sample in a study of blood T cell repertoires in COVID-19. Some clones are missing from TCRdb's copy, which holds only in-frame ones; the method was immunoSEQ multiplex PCR. The sample records 150,000 to 170,000 clones, about 88% being singletons. Sequences were obtained from PBMCs or T cells enriched from blood (not recorded which). These receptors came from a man aged 50-60 years who had recovered from COVID-19. The CDR3 runs from the conserved cysteine through the conserved F or W. D genes are given only for firm matches. Size is stated for part of the rows, as once, few or many counts, or as a class when the clone is expanded.

V	J	size	D	CDR3	DNA
TRBV11-3	TRBJ2-6	.	.	CASSLERRSSGANVLTF	TGTGCCAGCAGCTTAGAACGACGGAGCTCTGGGGCCAACGTCCTGACTTTC
TRBV7-2	TRBJ1-3	.	.	CASSSNSISGNTIYF	TGTGCCAGCAGTTCAAACAGCATCTCTGGAAACACCATATATTTT
TRBV6-5	TRBJ2-7	.	.	CASSLTGPNYEQYF	TGTGCCAGCAGCTTGACAGGTCCCAACTACGAGCAGTACTTC
TRBV30	TRBJ2-2	.	TRBD1	CAWVPRGGRSGELFF	TGTGCCTGGGTGCCCCGAGGGGGCCGGTCCGGGGAGCTGTTTTTT
TRBV10-2	TRBJ2-1	.	.	CASRASAAYNEQFF	TGCGCCAGCAGAGCTAGCGCCGCCTACAATGAGCAGTTCTTC
TRBV6-4	TRBJ2-1	.	TRBD2	CASSGSGGAYNEQFF	TGTGCCAGCAGCGGTAGCGGGGGGGCCTACAATGAGCAGTTCTTC
TRBV5-5	TRBJ2-1	.	TRBD2	CASSSLAGSSYNEQFF	TGTGCCAGCAGCTCACTAGCGGGGAGCTCCTACAATGAGCAGTTCTTC
TRBV12-1	TRBJ2-1	.	.	CASSPLDSSSYNEQFF	TGTGCCAGCAGCCCTCTGGACAGCAGCTCCTACAATGAGCAGTTCTTC
TRBV13	TRBJ2-1	.	TRBD2	CASSSPQLAGSYNEQFF	TGTGCCAGCAGCTCGCCTCAACTAGCGGGGTCTTACAATGAGCAGTTCTTC
TRBV9	TRBJ2-3	once	.	CASTRAPADTQYF	TGTGCCAGCACCCGCGCACCGGCAGATACGCAGTATTTT
TRBV7-2	TRBJ1-1	once	.	CASSTLIGVIVTEAFF	TGTGCCAGCAGTACCCTAATAGGGGTAATTGTCACTGAAGCTTTCTTT
TRBV30	TRBJ1-2	.	TRBD1	CAWSVSDRGFGYTF	TGTGCCTGGAGTGTATCGGACAGGGGCTTTGGCTACACCTTC
TRBV5-6	TRBJ1-5	.	.	CASSLKGKGNQPQHF	TGTGCCAGCAGCTTGAAGGGGAAGGGCAATCAGCCCCAGCATTTT
TRBV10-3	TRBJ2-1	.	TRBD2	CAISWTSGGRNEQFF	TGTGCCATCAGTTGGACTAGCGGGGGCCGCAATGAGCAGTTCTTC